This T cell receptor beta chain is drawn from a study of blood T cell repertoires in COVID-19. Germline V lookup: CDR1 LNHDA, CDR2 SQIVND (reference sequence). The germline V and J ends were trimmed by 6 bases and 0 bases, with 18 bases remaining between them. The CDR3 is made up of 18 amino acids. The repertoire was sequenced with immunoSEQ multiplex PCR; TCRdb's copy has only in-frame clones and lacks some. The sample includes 450,000 to 500,000 clones, approximately 91% of them seen just once. Allocation to cohorts depended on clinical history reported by the participants. This clonotype was sampled from a woman aged 60-70 years who had recovered from COVID-19. The sample taken for sequencing was PBMCs or T cells enriched from blood (not recorded which). The chain recombines TRBV19 with TRBJ2-6, with D possibly matching TRBD1 (6 bases). The CDR3 DNA follows: TGTGCCAGTAGATACGCTACGGGACATCTCTCTGGGGCCAACGTCCTGACTTTC. Translated, it gives CASRYATGHLSGANVLTF.